Below, 32 T cell receptor beta chains from the same sample are listed, as sequenced in a study of OX40 agonist ivuxolimab in advanced cancers. The protocol was immunoSEQ multiplex PCR, while the TCRdb copy is restricted to in-frame clones and leaves out a portion. The sample holds about 36,000 clones, 80% to 90% seen once. The sample consisted of CD4+ or CD8+ T cells sorted from blood, taken in a trial of the OX40 agonist ivuxolimab. These receptors all come from an adult with an advanced solid tumor such as melanoma, head and neck, liver or kidney cancer.

J is TRBJ2-1 and V is TRBV5-1; possible D gene TRBD2, 6 bases. The CDR3 length is 15 residues. Trimming took off 3 bases at V and 4 bases at J, with 14 bases between the two ends. Per the germline V gene, CDR1 is SGHRS and CDR2 is YFSETQ. The CDR3 DNA follows: TGCGCCAGCAGCTCGGCCGGGACTGGTTACAATGAGCAGTTCTTC. Residues: CASSSAGTGYNEQFF.

The chain links TRBV14 to TRBJ2-1; 9 positions agree with TRBD2. The junction had 11 bases not matched to a gene; V was cut back by 4 bases and J by 4 bases. The CDR3 is made up of 17 amino acids. Germline lookup yields CDR1 SGHDN and CDR2 FVKESK. CDR3 sequence reads: CASSPLGGRGGYNEQFF. The CDR3 DNA reads as TGTGCCAGCAGCCCCCTTGGTGGGCGGGGGGGGTACAATGAGCAGTTCTTC.

The J gene is TRBJ1-3, the V gene TRBV7-2, with TRBD1 matching over 8 bases. The CDR3 sequence is 15 residues long. The trim removed 4 bases at V and 0 bases at J, leaving 2 bases unmatched. CDR1 is SGHTA, CDR2 FQGNSA, per germline. CDR3 coding DNA: TGTGCCAGCAGCTCGACAGGGGACTCTGGAAACACCATATATTTT. It translates to CASSSTGDSGNTIYF.

The gene calls are TRBV28 and TRBJ1-4; 7 bases align to TRBD1. Losses at the gene ends were 7 bases for V and 7 bases for J; bases not matched to a gene: 12. CDR1 is MDHEN, CDR2 SYDVKM, per germline. The CDR3 is 15 residues long. CDR3: CASKTGVWSGEKLFF. Here the CDR3 DNA reads TGTGCCAGCAAAACAGGGGTTTGGAGTGGTGAAAAACTGTTTTTT.

This clone is medium-sized in the sample. This rearrangement joins TRBV27 to TRBJ1-2; D is uncertain. Trimming stripped 2 bases from V and 8 bases from J, with 15 bases between. The CDR3 consists of 14 residues. CDR1 and CDR2 from the germline V gene are MNHEY and SMNVEV (reference sequence). CDR3 sequence: CASSLQRNLGGYTF. CDR3 nucleotide sequence: TGTGCCAGCAGTTTACAGAGAAATTTAGGAGGCTACACCTTC.

The V gene is TRBV4-2, the J gene TRBJ1-1; D gene uncertain. The CDR3 runs to 13 residues. The V gene lost 0 bases and the J gene lost 6 bases, with 8 bases spanning the gap. Germline CDR1 LGHNA, CDR2 YNFKEQ. The CDR3 sequence: CASSQDTEPEAFF. CDR3 DNA sequence: TGTGCCAGCAGCCAAGACACAGAGCCTGAAGCTTTCTTT.

V is TRBV5-1 and J is TRBJ2-1; TRBD1 matches at 9 bases. The CDR3 has 14 amino acids. V shed 6 bases and J 2 bases; nucleotides not matched to a gene: 3. Germline V lookup: CDR1 SGHRS, CDR2 YFSETQ. The DNA of the CDR3 is TGCGCCAGCACAGGACAGGGGACCTACAATGAGCAGTTCTTC. Protein sequence: CASTGQGTYNEQFF.

This clone was observed a handful of times. The V gene is TRBV5-1, the J gene TRBJ2-7; D is possibly TRBD1 (6 bases). The CDR3 length is 14 residues. V lost 4 bases and J 3 bases, leaving 14 bases between the germline ends. Germline V CDR1 and CDR2: SGHRS, YFSETQ. The chain's CDR3 is CASSPGTLSYEQYF. The CDR3 bases are TGCGCCAGCAGCCCGGGGACACTGAGCTACGAGCAGTACTTC.

The CDR3 bases are TGTGCCAGCGGGGGAGACAGGGCAACGCAGCCCCAGCATTTT. This translates into CASGGDRATQPQHF. The chain has TRBV6-5 and TRBJ1-5; TRBD1 aligns across 7 bases. CDR3 size: 14 residues. Germline V gene sequence: CDR1 MNHEY, CDR2 SVGAGI. Losses at the gene ends were 8 bases for V and 7 bases for J; bases not matched to a gene: 11.

This clone was seen a few times. The V call is TRBV6-5, the J call TRBJ1-5; a weak D match, TRBD1 (5 bases). CDR3 size: 15 residues. CDR1 and CDR2 from the germline V gene are MNHEY and SVGAGI. V lost 0 bases and J 9 bases, leaving 15 bases between the germline ends. CDR3 protein: CASSYSDSPMMPQHF. The CDR3 region has the DNA TGTGCCAGCAGTTACTCCGACAGCCCCATGATGCCCCAGCATTTT.

This chain joins TRBV5-1 and TRBJ1-2; D gene uncertain. Germline V gives CDR1 SGHRS, CDR2 YFSETQ. The CDR3 extends over 15 amino acids. The V gene lost 4 bases and the J gene lost 2 bases, with 15 bases spanning the gap. DNA for the CDR3: TGCGCCAGCAGCCTCGACCTACCGGAAAACTATGGCTACACCTTC. It translates to CASSLDLPENYGYTF.

The V gene is TRBV29-1, the J gene TRBJ2-4, with D perhaps matching TRBD2 (6 bases). Trimming left V 3 bases short and J 6 bases short, with 9 bases between. Germline values: CDR1 SQVTM, CDR2 ANQGSEA. The CDR3 has 12 residues. In nucleotides, the CDR3 is TGCAGCGTTGACGGTAGCGGAAACATTCAGTACTTC. This translates into CSVDGSGNIQYF.

The J gene is TRBJ1-3, the V gene TRBV27, with D perhaps matching TRBD1 (5 bases). CDR3 length: 15 amino acids. V was clipped by 6 bases and J by 3 bases, with 15 bases between them. Looked up from germline, CDR1 is MNHEY and CDR2 is SMNVEV (reference sequence). CDR3 in DNA: TGTGCCAGCAGGTCCACCGGGGCCGGTGGAAACACCATATATTTT. Amino acid sequence: CASRSTGAGGNTIYF.

The DNA of the CDR3 is TGCGCCAGCAGCTCCCTGACTAGCGGGACTAGCTCCTACAATGAGCAGTTCTTC. It codes for CASSSLTSGTSSYNEQFF. The chain carries TRBV5-1 and TRBJ2-1, with TRBD2 matching over 11 bases. V lost 3 bases, J lost 0 bases, and 8 bases stayed unmatched. This CDR3 spans 18 amino acids. Germline assignment: CDR1 SGHRS and CDR2 YFSETQ. Together with reference TRBV5-1 and TRBJ2-1, the CDR3 gives the full variable domain: KAGVTQTPRYLIKTRGQQVTLSCSPISGHRSVSWYQQTPGQGLQFLFEYFSETQRNKGNFPGRFSGRQFSNSRSEMNVSTLELGDSALYLCASSSLTSGTSSYNEQFFGPGTRLTVL.

The chain links TRBV9 to TRBJ2-7; 9 bases fit TRBD2. In germline, CDR1 is SGDLS, CDR2 YYNGEE. CDR3 length: 15 residues. J gave up 7 bases and V 0 bases, and 8 bases lay outside the gene matches. CDR3: CASSVGAGGPEEQYF. Written as DNA, the CDR3 is TGTGCCAGCAGCGTAGGGGCGGGGGGGCCTGAAGAGCAGTACTTC.

The rearrangement uses TRBV5-4 and TRBJ2-1, with D uncertain. The CDR3 is 11 residues long. CDR1 is SGHNT, CDR2 YYREEE, per germline (reference sequence). Trimming pared 1 base from V and 8 bases from J, leaving 4 bases between. CDR3 sequence reads: CASSLFYEQFF. The CDR3, as DNA: TGTGCCAGCAGCTTGTTCTATGAGCAGTTCTTC.

The gene calls are TRBV7-9 and TRBJ1-6, with D unresolved. Trimming pared 2 bases from V and 7 bases from J, leaving 9 bases between. The CDR3 covers 14 residues. Germline values: CDR1 SEHNR, CDR2 FQNEAQ (reference sequence). The CDR3 loop is CASSLTSGNSPLHF. The CDR3 bases are TGTGCCAGCAGCTTAACTTCAGGAAATTCACCCCTCCACTTT. The variable domain in full, with the rest retrieved from reference TRBV7-9 and TRBJ1-6, is DTGVSQNPRHKITKRGQNVTFRCDPISEHNRLYWYRQTLGQGPEFLTYFQNEAQLEKSRLLSDRFSAERPKGSFSTLEIQRTEQGDSAMYLCASSLTSGNSPLHFGNGTRLTVT.

This chain joins TRBV5-6 and TRBJ2-7; D gene ambiguous. The CDR3 loop spans 15 amino acids. Trimming took off 4 bases at V and 3 bases at J, with 17 bases between the two ends. Germline values: CDR1 SGHDT, CDR2 YYEEEE. The CDR3 DNA sequence: TGTGCCAGCAGCGAAAGGACGGCCATCAACTACGAGCAGTACTTC. Translated, it gives CASSERTAINYEQYF.

The chain recombines TRBV29-1 with TRBJ2-5; a possible D gene is TRBD1 (5 bases). The germline V and J ends were trimmed by 4 bases and 5 bases, with 14 bases remaining between them. CDR3 length: 13 amino acids. CDR1 is SQVTM and CDR2 is ANQGSEA in the germline V gene. The CDR3 DNA sequence: TGCAGCGTTGGGACAATTCTAAAGGAGACCCAGTACTTC. Translation: CSVGTILKETQYF.

The chain has TRBV29-1 and TRBJ2-7, with 7 bases matching TRBD2. The CDR3 sequence is 15 residues long. Trimming at V came to 4 bases and at J to 1 base, leaving 10 bases not matched to a gene. The germline gives CDR1 SQVTM, CDR2 ANQGSEA. The CDR3 here is CSVAGPSGRSYEQYF. The CDR3 region has the DNA TGCAGCGTTGCTGGGCCTAGCGGCCGATCCTACGAGCAGTACTTC.

The V and J genes are TRBV6-6 and TRBJ2-7; 7 bases are a match to TRBD1. This CDR3 contains 15 residues. V lost 4 bases and J lost 2; bases outside the gene matches: 8. Germline lookup yields CDR1 MNHNY and CDR2 SVGAGI (reference sequence). The CDR3 spells CASSSQGRGAYEQYF. The CDR3 coding sequence is TGTGCCAGCAGTTCACAGGGGAGAGGGGCCTACGAGCAGTACTTC.

This chain uses TRBV10-1 with TRBJ2-1, with D uncertain. The CDR3 has 13 amino acids. V dropped 2 bases and J dropped 9 bases, with 11 bases sitting between them. Germline V gene data show CDR1 as WNHNN and CDR2 as SYGVQD (reference sequence). Written as DNA, the CDR3 is TGCGCCAGCAGTGAGCTTCCCCGCAGTGAGCAGTTCTTC. Translated, it gives CASSELPRSEQFF.

This clone was observed a few times. The chain is built from TRBV4-1 and TRBJ2-4, with 11 nucleotides matching TRBD2. Unmatched junction bases numbered 4, after V lost 1 base and J lost 8 bases. Per the germline V gene, CDR1 is MGHRA and CDR2 is YSYEKL. This CDR3 region has 15 residues. The CDR3 loop is CASSQVGSGRDIQYF. The CDR3 DNA follows: TGCGCCAGCAGCCAAGTAGGTAGCGGGAGGGACATTCAGTACTTC.

The chain recombines TRBV27 with TRBJ2-3; possibly TRBD2 for D (5 bases). Germline V CDR1 and CDR2: MNHEY, SMNVEV (reference sequence). This CDR3 region has 14 residues. The V and J ends lost 4 bases and 0 bases respectively, with 8 bases between them. The CDR3 spells CASSWESSTDTQYF. The CDR3 DNA reads TGTGCCAGCAGTTGGGAGTCTAGCACAGATACGCAGTATTTT.

In DNA, the CDR3 is TGTGCCAGCAGTTTAGCGGCAGGGGGCTTAGAGACCCAGTACTTC. It translates to CASSLAAGGLETQYF. The J gene is TRBJ2-5, the V gene TRBV28, with 8 bases matching TRBD1. The CDR3 runs to 15 residues. Germline CDR1 MDHEN, CDR2 SYDVKM. Losses at the gene ends were 2 bases for V and 4 bases for J; bases not matched to a gene: 6. The whole variable domain, filled in from reference TRBV28 and TRBJ2-5, reads DVKVTQSSRYLVKRTGEKVFLECVQDMDHENMFWYRQDPGLGLRLIYFSYDVKMKEKGDIPEGYSVSREKKERFSLILESASTNQTSMYLCASSLAAGGLETQYFGPGTRLLVL.

CDR3 sequence (DNA): TGTGCCAGCAGTTCACCGCGACAGGGTGGCGGGGAGCTGTTTTTT. Translation: CASSSPRQGGGELFF. The chain joins TRBV6-6 to TRBJ2-2; 7 nucleotides align to TRBD1. Germline V lookup: CDR1 MNHNY, CDR2 SVGAGI (reference sequence). The CDR3 loop spans 15 amino acids. V trimming: 4 bases; J trimming: 7 bases; junction bases outside the gene matches: 9.

The genes are TRBV14 and TRBJ2-5; D remains unclear. The last part of the DNA fits TRBJ2-7 better; the J call may be wrong. The CDR3 extends over 15 amino acids. CDR1 SGHDN and CDR2 FVKESK come from the germline V gene. CDR3 region: CASSQDRGSFYEQYF. The CDR3 coding sequence is TGTGCCAGCAGCCAAGATCGAGGTAGCTTCTACGAGCAGTACTTC.

The gene calls are TRBV18 and TRBJ1-3; D uncertain. The CDR3 has 12 amino acids. CDR1 is KGHSH, CDR2 LQKENI, per germline. V was pared by 2 bases and J by 4 bases, with 3 bases between. CDR3 sequence: CASSPGGNTIYF. The CDR3 DNA follows: TGTGCCAGCTCACCAGGCGGAAACACCATATATTTT.

This sequence joins TRBV6-1 and TRBJ1-1; no definite D call. The CDR3 contains 13 residues. The V and J ends lost 6 bases and 1 base respectively, with 9 bases between them. CDR1 is MNHNS, CDR2 SASEGT, per germline. CDR3 sequence: CASRMVGNTEAFF. CDR3 sequence (DNA): TGTGCCAGCAGGATGGTAGGGAACACTGAAGCTTTCTTT.

The chain links TRBV7-8 to TRBJ2-2; either TRBD1 or TRBD2 may fit D (5 bases each). CDR3 length equals 16 residues. V was cut by 5 bases and J by 6 bases, with 19 bases left in between. Germline CDR1 reads SGHVS; CDR2 reads FQNEAQ. The DNA for the CDR3 is TGTGCCAGCAGCCCCCGGGACCTCAATGTCGCCGGGGAGCTGTTTTTT. It is translated as CASSPRDLNVAGELFF.

A single count supports this clone. The CDR3 coding sequence is TGTGCCAGCACCCCACGCGGACTCAATCAGCCCCAGCATTTT. This sequence encodes CASTPRGLNQPQHF. V usage is TRBV28 and J usage is TRBJ1-5; no clear D gene. Germline lookup yields CDR1 MDHEN and CDR2 SYDVKM. The CDR3 length is 14 residues. V lost 7 bases and J 3 bases, leaving 13 bases between the germline ends.

The chain uses TRBV7-6 and TRBJ1-5; possible D gene TRBD1, 5 bases. This CDR3 has 14 residues. Germline V gene data show CDR1 as SGHVS and CDR2 as FNYEAQ. The V and J ends lost 5 bases and 3 bases respectively, with 11 bases between them. The CDR3 loop reads CASSGWGSNQPQHF. DNA of the CDR3: TGTGCCAGCAGCGGATGGGGGTCCAATCAGCCCCAGCATTTT.